The entry below describes one T cell receptor beta chain. The antigen remains unidentified. The J segment lost 12 bases and the V segment lost 10 bases, leaving 14 bases of the junction unmatched. Germline loops: CDR1 MNHEY, CDR2 SVGAGI. This CDR3 is 13 amino acids long. This sample is drawn from a study of cytomegalovirus exposure and HLA in healthy donors. Study information: Of all 400 or so donors who were genotyped, about 84% belonged to the Caucasian-associated ancestry cluster.

PCR was performed using 60 Vbeta and 13 Jbeta primers. Data came from immunoSEQ multiplex PCR; TCRdb stores just in-frame clones and leaves some out. The table shows 150,000 to 200,000 clones, with roughly 70% occurring only once. Study conclusions and caveats: Earlier results showed most TCR beta V segments being productive about 90% or about 30% of the time.

The sequencing sample was made of PBMCs. The source of this sequence is a girl aged 5-17 years in good health and CMV-seronegative. The chain couples TRBV6-5 to TRBJ2-1, with TRBD2 matching over 8 bases. In DNA, the CDR3 is TGTGCCACCTTCGAGAACACCGGGACTAGGCAGTTCTTC. It translates to CATFENTGTRQFF.